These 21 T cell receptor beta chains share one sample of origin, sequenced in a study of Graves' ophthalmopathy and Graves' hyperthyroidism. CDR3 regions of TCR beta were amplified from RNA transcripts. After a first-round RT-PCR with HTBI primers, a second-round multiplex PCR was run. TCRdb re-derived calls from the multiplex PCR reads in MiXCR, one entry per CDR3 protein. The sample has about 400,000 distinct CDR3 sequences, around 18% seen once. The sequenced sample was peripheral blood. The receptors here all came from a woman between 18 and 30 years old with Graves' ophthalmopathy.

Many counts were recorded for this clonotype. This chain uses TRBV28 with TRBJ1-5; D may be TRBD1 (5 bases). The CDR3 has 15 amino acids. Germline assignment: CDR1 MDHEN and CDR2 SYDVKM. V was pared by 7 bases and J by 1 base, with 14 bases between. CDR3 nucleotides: TGTGCCAGCACCCTGGCGAGGACAAGCAATCAGCCCCAGCATTTT. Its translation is CASTLARTSNQPQHF.

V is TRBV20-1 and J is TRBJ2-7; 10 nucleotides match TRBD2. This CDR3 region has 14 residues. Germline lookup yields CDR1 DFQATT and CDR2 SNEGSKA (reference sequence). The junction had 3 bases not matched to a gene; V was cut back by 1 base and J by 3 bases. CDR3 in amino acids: CSARGAGGLYEQYF. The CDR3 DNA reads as TGCAGTGCTAGAGGAGCGGGAGGGCTCTACGAGCAGTACTTC.

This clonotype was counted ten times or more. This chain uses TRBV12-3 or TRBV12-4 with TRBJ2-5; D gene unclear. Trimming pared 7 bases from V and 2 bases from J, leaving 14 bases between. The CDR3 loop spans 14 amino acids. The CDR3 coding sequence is TGTGCCAGCACCCCGAGGCGGCAACAAGAGACCCAGTACTTC. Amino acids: CASTPRRQQETQYF.

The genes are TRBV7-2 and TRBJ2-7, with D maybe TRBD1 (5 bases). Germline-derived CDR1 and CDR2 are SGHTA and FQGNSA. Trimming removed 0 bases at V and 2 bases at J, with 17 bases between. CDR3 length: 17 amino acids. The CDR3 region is CASSLAASTYRTYEQYF. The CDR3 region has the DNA TGTGCCAGCAGCTTAGCGGCCTCCACCTACAGGACCTACGAGCAGTACTTC.

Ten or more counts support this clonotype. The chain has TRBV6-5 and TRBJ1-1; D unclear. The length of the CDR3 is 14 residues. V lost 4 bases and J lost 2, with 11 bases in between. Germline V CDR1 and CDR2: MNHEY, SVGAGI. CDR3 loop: CASSSPRENTEAFF. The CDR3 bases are TGTGCCAGCAGTTCCCCCCGAGAAAACACTGAAGCTTTCTTT.

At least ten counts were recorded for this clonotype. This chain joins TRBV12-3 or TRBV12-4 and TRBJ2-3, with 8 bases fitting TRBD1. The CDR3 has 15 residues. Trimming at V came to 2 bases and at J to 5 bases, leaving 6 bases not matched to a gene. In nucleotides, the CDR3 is TGTGCCAGCAGTTTAAGGACAGGGTTACGAGATACGCAGTATTTT. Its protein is CASSLRTGLRDTQYF.

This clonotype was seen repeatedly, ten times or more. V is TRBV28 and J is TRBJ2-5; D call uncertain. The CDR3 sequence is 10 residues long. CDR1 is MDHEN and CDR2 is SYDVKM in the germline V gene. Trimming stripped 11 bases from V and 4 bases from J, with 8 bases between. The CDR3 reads CASVGETQYF. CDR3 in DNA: TGTGCCTCTGTGGGAGAGACCCAGTACTTC.

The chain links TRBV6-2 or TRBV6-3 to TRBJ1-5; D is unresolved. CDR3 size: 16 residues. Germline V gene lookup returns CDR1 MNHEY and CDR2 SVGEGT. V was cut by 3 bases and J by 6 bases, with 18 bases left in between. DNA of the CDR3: TGTGCCAGCAGTTATATTGTGGCTGGGAATGGTCAGCCCCAGCATTTT. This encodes CASSYIVAGNGQPQHF.

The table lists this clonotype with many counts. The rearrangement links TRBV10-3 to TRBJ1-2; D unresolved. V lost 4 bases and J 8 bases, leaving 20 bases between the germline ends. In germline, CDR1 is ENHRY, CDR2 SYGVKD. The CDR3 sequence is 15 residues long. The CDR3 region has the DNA TGTGCCATCAGTGCCACCCCCCCCCAGACGCACGGCTACACCTTC. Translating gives CAISATPPQTHGYTF.

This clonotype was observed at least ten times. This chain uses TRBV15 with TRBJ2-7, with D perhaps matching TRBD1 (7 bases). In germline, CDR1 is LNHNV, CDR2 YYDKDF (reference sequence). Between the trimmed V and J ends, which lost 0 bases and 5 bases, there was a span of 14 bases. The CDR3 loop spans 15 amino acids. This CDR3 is CATSREYGGGDEQYF. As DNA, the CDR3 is TGTGCCACCAGCAGAGAATATGGAGGGGGCGACGAGCAGTACTTC.

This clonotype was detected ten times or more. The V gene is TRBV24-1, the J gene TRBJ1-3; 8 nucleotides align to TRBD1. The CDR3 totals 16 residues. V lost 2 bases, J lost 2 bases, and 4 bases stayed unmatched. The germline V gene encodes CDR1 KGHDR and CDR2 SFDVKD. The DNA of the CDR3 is TGTGCCACCAGTGATTGGGGACAGGAGGCTGGAAACACCATATATTTT. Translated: CATSDWGQEAGNTIYF.

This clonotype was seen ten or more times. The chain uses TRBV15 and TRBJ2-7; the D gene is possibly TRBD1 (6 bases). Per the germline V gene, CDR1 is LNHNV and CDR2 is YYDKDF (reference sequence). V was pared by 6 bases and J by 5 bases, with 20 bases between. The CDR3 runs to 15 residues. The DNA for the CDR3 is TGTGCCACCAGTCTCATTCCGACAGGACCCGACGAGCAGTACTTC. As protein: CATSLIPTGPDEQYF.

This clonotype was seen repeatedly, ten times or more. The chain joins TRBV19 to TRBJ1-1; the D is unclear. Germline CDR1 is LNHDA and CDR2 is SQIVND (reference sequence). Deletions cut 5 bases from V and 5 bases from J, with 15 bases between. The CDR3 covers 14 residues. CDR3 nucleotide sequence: TGTGCCAGTAGTCCCCGGGTCAGGCGGACTGAAGCTTTCTTT. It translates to CASSPRVRRTEAFF. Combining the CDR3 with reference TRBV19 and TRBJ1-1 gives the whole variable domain DGGITQSPKYLFRKEGQNVTLSCEQNLNHDAMYWYRQDPGQGLRLIYYSQIVNDFQKGDIAEGYSVSREKKESFPLTVTSAQKNPTAFYLCASSPRVRRTEAFFGQGTRLTVV.

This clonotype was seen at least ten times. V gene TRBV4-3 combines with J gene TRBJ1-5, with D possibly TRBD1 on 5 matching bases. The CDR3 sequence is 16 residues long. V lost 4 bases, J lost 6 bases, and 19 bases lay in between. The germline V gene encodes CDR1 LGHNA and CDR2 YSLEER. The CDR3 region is CASSRTAAGYGQPQHF. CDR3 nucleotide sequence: TGCGCCAGCAGCCGCACTGCGGCAGGGTATGGTCAGCCCCAGCATTTT.

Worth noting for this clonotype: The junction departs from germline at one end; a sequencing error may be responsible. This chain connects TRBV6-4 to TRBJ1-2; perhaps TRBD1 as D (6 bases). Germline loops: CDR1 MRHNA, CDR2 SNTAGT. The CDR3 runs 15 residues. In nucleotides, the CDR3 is TGTGCCAGCAGAGACTCCAGGGGATTCGACTATGGCTACACCTTC. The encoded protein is CASRDSRGFDYGYTF.

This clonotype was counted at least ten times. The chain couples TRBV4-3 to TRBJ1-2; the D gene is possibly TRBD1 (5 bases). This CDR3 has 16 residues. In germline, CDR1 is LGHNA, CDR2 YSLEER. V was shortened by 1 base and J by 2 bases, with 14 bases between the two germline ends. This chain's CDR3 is CASSQAGTPMNYGYTF. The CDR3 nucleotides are TGCGCCAGCAGCCAAGCCGGGACCCCCATGAACTATGGCTACACCTTC.

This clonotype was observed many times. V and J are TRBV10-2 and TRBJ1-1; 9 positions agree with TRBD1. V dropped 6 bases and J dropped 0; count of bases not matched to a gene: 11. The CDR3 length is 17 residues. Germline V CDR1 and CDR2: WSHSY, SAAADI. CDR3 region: CASRRTGARGMNTEAFF. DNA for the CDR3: TGCGCCAGCAGGCGGACAGGGGCAAGGGGGATGAACACTGAAGCTTTCTTT.

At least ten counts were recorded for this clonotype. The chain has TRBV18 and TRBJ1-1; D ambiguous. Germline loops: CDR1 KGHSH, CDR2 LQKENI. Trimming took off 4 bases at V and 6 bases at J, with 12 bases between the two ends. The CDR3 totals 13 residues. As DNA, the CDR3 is TGTGCCAGCTCACATACGGAATTTTCTGAAGCTTTCTTT. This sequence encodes CASSHTEFSEAFF.

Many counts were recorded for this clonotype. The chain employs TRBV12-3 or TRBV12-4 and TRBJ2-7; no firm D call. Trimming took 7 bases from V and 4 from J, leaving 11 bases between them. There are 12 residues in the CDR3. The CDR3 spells CASMGPKYEQYF. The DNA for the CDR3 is TGTGCCAGCATGGGCCCAAAATACGAGCAGTACTTC.

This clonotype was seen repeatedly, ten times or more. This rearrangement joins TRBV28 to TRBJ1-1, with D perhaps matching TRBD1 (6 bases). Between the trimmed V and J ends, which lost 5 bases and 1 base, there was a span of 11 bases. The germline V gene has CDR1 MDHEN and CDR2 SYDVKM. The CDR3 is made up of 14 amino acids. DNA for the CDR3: TGTGCCAGCAGTGCGGACAGAGAGAACACTGAAGCTTTCTTT. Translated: CASSADRENTEAFF.

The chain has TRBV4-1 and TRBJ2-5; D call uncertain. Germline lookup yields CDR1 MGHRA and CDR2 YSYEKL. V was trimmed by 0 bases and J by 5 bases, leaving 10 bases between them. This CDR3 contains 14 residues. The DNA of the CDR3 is TGCGCCAGCAGCCAAGATAGGAGCCGGGAGACCCAGTACTTC. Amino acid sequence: CASSQDRSRETQYF.